This T cell receptor (beta chain) emerged from a study of tissue T cells after allogeneic stem cell transplantation. The sample holds a few counts of this clone. Genes here carry mouse names. The read ends 1 residue before the CDR3 terminus; that terminus is restored from the germline J gene. The V gene's germline CDR1 is SGHND and CDR2 FRSKSL. The CDR3 totals 11 residues. V was cut by 5 bases and J by 7 bases, with 9 bases left in between. Time point meaning: mouse harvest day 14 after allogeneic transplant. Mouse grafts combined 10^7 T-cell-depleted bone marrow cells with 10^6 splenic CD5+ T cells. Tissues came from B6→BALB/c major-mismatch GVHD mice at day 7 or 14. This table comes from immunoSEQ multiplex PCR, and its TCRdb copy is limited to in-frame clones, with some not included. Here the sample spans 2,000 to 3,000 clones, about 51% being singletons.

The sample was gut tissue. This receptor was taken from a female BALB/c mouse given C57BL/6 T cells with graft-versus-host disease after an allogeneic hematopoietic cell transplant. V and J are TRBV15 and TRBJ2-7; D may be TRBD1 (6 bases). The sequenced part of the CDR3 DNA is TGTGCCAGCAGTCAGGGGAGGGAACAGTAC. Its translation is CASSQGREQY. The CDR3 in its entirety is CASSQGREQYF.